Detailed here is one T cell receptor beta chain. As yet, its antigen is unknown. Expressed TCRB transcripts were sequenced because the entire RNA isolate underwent reverse transcription. Data came from immunoSEQ multiplex PCR; TCRdb stores just in-frame clones and leaves some out. Counted here are over 40,000 clones, approximately 61% occurring once; the ten biggest clones make up about 1.7%. Per the germline V gene, CDR1 is MNHEY and CDR2 is SVGAGI. V was clipped by 2 bases and J by 1 base, with 6 bases between them. The CDR3 extends over 14 amino acids. This sample was included in a study of beta chain features in type 1 diabetes. General study points: Moderate yet significant TCRB CDR3 shortening was seen in Type 1 diabetes patients in all four CD4+ subsets.

J is TRBJ1-5 and V is TRBV6-5; no reliable D call. Sequencing was carried out using Tregs from blood. The sequence was collected from a man in his thirties or forties with type 1 diabetes. Some clones in this sample may be carry-over from other donors' samples. CDR3 region: CASSYDNSNQPQHF. CDR3 in DNA: TGTGCCAGCAGTTACGACAACAGCAATCAGCCCCAGCATTTT.